This T cell receptor beta chain was recovered during a study of CD8+CD57+ T cells in acquired aplastic anemia. Study as a whole: On average, sorted CD4+ and CD8+ cells gave approximately 3.1 ug of DNA.

Broader study findings: About 27 CD8+ CDR3 sequences were shared between patients and controls. Patients and healthy controls showed no significant CD8+ Simpson's diversity difference.

Trimming cost V 7 bases and J 4 bases; bases outside gene matches: 14. This CDR3 has 15 amino acids. The germline gives CDR1 SQVTM, CDR2 ANQGSEA. For CDR3 and TCR beta VDJ profiling, genomic DNA was the template used. TCRdb recomputed calls from the reads with MiXCR, one row per CDR3 protein. The sample shows more than 95,000 distinct CDR3 sequences, less than 50% of them seen only once. The patients chosen for sequencing had shown expansion of CD8+CD57+ cells (detected by flow cytometry). This clonotype was counted many times. Antigen specificity is unknown. V is TRBV29-1 and J is TRBJ1-1; 8 nucleotides agree with TRBD1. Material: sorted CD4+, CD8+, or CD8+CD57+ T cells (not recorded which) from PBMCs. This TCR was sampled from a human donor with aplastic anemia. The CDR3 sequence: CSALSLQGGITEAFF. DNA of the CDR3: TGCAGCGCCCTTTCGCTACAGGGGGGAATCACTGAAGCTTTCTTT. The variable domain in full, with the rest retrieved from reference TRBV29-1 and TRBJ1-1, is SAVISQKPSRDICQRGTSLTIQCQVDSQVTMMFWYRQQPGQSLTLIATANQGSEATYESGFVIDKFPISRPNLTFSTLTVSNMSPEDSSIYLCSALSLQGGITEAFFGQGTRLTVV.